This T cell receptor beta chain stems from a study of T-cell memory formation after mild COVID-19. Background on the study: The two donors had largely donor-specific TCR clusters.

Germline CDR1 and CDR2: SEHNR and FQNEAQ (reference sequence). V was clipped by 0 bases and J by 3 bases, with 11 bases between them. The CDR3 length is 15 residues. Study findings and constraints: Of the contracting clones, CD4+ ones lay mainly in CM and EM, and CD8+ ones in EMRA. Cross-reactive memory apparently joined, as some responding clones appeared in pre-infection memory.

Libraries for TCRalpha and TCRbeta carried sample barcodes and unique molecular identifiers via 5'RACE. A single record per CDR3 protein comes from TCRdb applying MiXCR to the 5' RACE reads. The sample contains a few hundred thousand distinct CDR3 sequences, 15% to 20% of which appear only once. About this clonotype: Its antigen is unknown.

The receptor comes from a man in his late teens or twenties who had mild COVID-19 (a few samples of this study predate the infection). Cell type and time point are not known. The chain carries TRBV7-9 and TRBJ2-5; possible D gene TRBD1, 5 bases. Sequencing used PBMCs or a T cell subset sorted from them (not recorded which). For the CDR3, the DNA is TGTGCCAGCAGCTTAGCTGCAGGGCTAAAAGAGACCCAGTACTTC. Its translation: CASSLAAGLKETQYF.